The rows below give T cell receptor beta chains drawn from one sample of a study of preoperative IRX-2 immunotherapy in early breast cancer. The method was immunoSEQ multiplex PCR; TCRdb's version includes in-frame clones alone and lacks a portion of them. The sample includes 34,000 or so clones, around 86% of them seen just once. Source: lymph node tissue, taken from a patient treated with IRX-2 immunotherapy. These receptors came from a human donor with breast cancer. Both conserved end residues are part of each CDR3. The D gene is left open where the match is weak. Size is stated for part of the rows, as once, few or many counts, or as a class when the clone is expanded.

>TRBJ2-2|NA|TRBV30|NA
TGTGCCTGGACCTCCCTTCTAGCGAGTACCGGGGAGCTGTTTTTT
CAWTSLLASTGELFF
>TRBJ1-1|NA|TRBV6-8|TRBD1
TGTGCCAGCAAGGGCAGGGGGCAGTACACTGAAGCTTTCTTT
CASKGRGQYTEAFF
>TRBJ1-1|NA|TRBV18|NA
TGTGCCAGCTCACCTGGACCGAACACTGAAGCTTTCTTT
CASSPGPNTEAFF
>TRBJ1-2|NA|TRBV22-1|NA
TGTGCCAGTAGTAAGGGGATCGCTAACTATGGCTACACCTTC
CASSKGIANYGYTF
>TRBJ2-1|once|TRBV6-8|NA
TGTGCCAGCAGGTCCCAGCTCGGGGGGCTTGGTGAGCAGTTCTTC
CASRSQLGGLGEQFF
>TRBJ2-3|NA|TRBV4-2|TRBD2
TGTGCCAGCAGGACTAGCGGGGGGGCTGGAGATACGCAGTATTTT
CASRTSGGAGDTQYF
>TRBJ1-5|once|TRBV10-3|NA
TGTGCCATCAGTGAGTCCAGGTATAGCAATCAGCCCCAGCATTTT
CAISESRYSNQPQHF
>TRBJ1-2|NA|TRBV19|TRBD1
TGTGCCAGTAGTGTACAAGGGGGCCGTTTGGATGGCTACACCTTC
CASSVQGGRLDGYTF
>TRBJ2-7|once|TRBV19|TRBD1
TGTGCCAGTAGTAGGACAGGGACCTACGAGCAGTACTTC
CASSRTGTYEQYF
>TRBJ2-7|NA|TRBV9|NA
TGTGCCAGCAGCGTAGGGGGGAAAGGGCCAAACTACGAGCAGTACTTC
CASSVGGKGPNYEQYF
>TRBJ2-7|few|TRBV6-8|NA
TGTGCCAGCAGTTACCGTGCCTTCTACGAGCAGTACTTC
CASSYRAFYEQYF
>TRBJ1-2|NA|TRBV19|NA
TGTGCCACCCCAGGGACGGGAAACTATGGCTACACCTTC
CATPGTGNYGYTF
>TRBJ1-3|NA|TRBV18|NA
TGTGCCAGCTCACCGAGGGACACCCTCTCTGGAAACACCATATATTTT
CASSPRDTLSGNTIYF
>TRBJ1-1|NA|TRBV19|NA
TGTGCCAGTAGTGACGGGGCTTCCTGGGCCACTGAAGCTTTCTTT
CASSDGASWATEAFF
>TRBJ1-5|NA|TRBV6-8|TRBD1
TGTGCCAGCAGTTCGACCCTCGGACAGGGAGAAGGACAGCCCCAGCATTTT
CASSSTLGQGEGQPQHF
>TRBJ2-5|NA|TRBV5-1|NA
TGCGCCAGCAGTGAGAACGGGAACCAAGAGACCCAGTACTTC
CASSENGNQETQYF
>TRBJ2-1|NA|TRBV11-3|NA
TGTGCCAGCACCCCGGGGTGGGGGAACAATGAGCAGTTCTTC
CASTPGWGNNEQFF
>TRBJ1-2|few|TRBV19|NA
TGTGCCAGCCGGACGGCCCTACCCTGGGGCTACACCTTC
CASRTALPWGYTF
>TRBJ2-5|NA|TRBV14|NA
TGTGCCAGCAGCCTACGGACAGTTCAAGAGACCCAGTACTTC
CASSLRTVQETQYF
>TRBJ2-3|NA|TRBV5-1|NA
TGCGCCAGCAGCTCACGGCTAGATGCAGATACGCAGTATTTT
CASSSRLDADTQYF
>TRBJ2-7|NA|TRBV6-8|TRBD1
TGTGCCAGCAGAACCACAGGGGGCGCCGTCCACGAGCAGTACTTC
CASRTTGGAVHEQYF
>TRBJ1-5|NA|TRBV14|TRBD1
TGTGCCAGCAGCCGGGACAGTAATCAGCCCCAGCATTTT
CASSRDSNQPQHF
>TRBJ1-3|NA|TRBV11-3|NA
TGTGCCAGCAGCCCCGTCGGTTCCGGAAACACCATATATTTT
CASSPVGSGNTIYF
>TRBJ2-7|NA|TRBV18|NA
TGTGCCAGCTCACCTACTGATCGCTACGAGCAGTACTTC
CASSPTDRYEQYF
>TRBJ2-2|NA|TRBV6-8|NA
TGTGCCAGCACCAAATTAACAGAGAACACCGGGGAGCTGTTTTTT
CASTKLTENTGELFF
>TRBJ2-7|NA|TRBV11-1|NA
TGTGCCAGCAGCTTGACAGGCAGAGAGTACGAGCAGTACTTC
CASSLTGREYEQYF
>TRBJ2-7|NA|TRBV19|NA
TGTGCCAGTAGTCCAACAGAACCCTACGAGCAGTACTTC
CASSPTEPYEQYF
>TRBJ2-7|NA|TRBV28|NA
TGTGCCAGCAGTGAACGCGGTTGGGACCTCGAGCAGTACTTC
CASSERGWDLEQYF
>TRBJ1-1|NA|TRBV18|NA
TGTGCCAGCTCACCAGGAATCGATGGAACTGAAGCTTTCTTT
CASSPGIDGTEAFF
>TRBJ2-2|NA|TRBV22-1|NA
TGTGCCAGCAAGCCCATGGTGATAGGGATGAACGGGGAGCTGTTTTTT
CASKPMVIGMNGELFF
>TRBJ2-1|NA|TRBV28|NA
TGTGCCAGCAGTTTAGGCTCCTACAATGAGCAGTTCTTC
CASSLGSYNEQFF
>TRBJ1-1|once|TRBV6-8|NA
TGTGCCAGCAGTACCCAGGGCTACACTGAAGCTTTCTTT
CASSTQGYTEAFF
>TRBJ1-4|NA|TRBV30|NA
TGTGCCGGAAGCGCAGTCAGGGTAGGGTGGAAGGGCGAAAAACTGTTTTTT
CAGSAVRVGWKGEKLFF
>TRBJ2-5|NA|TRBV18|NA
TGTGCCAGCTCACCACGGGGCAGGCCGCGGGAGACCCAGTACTTC
CASSPRGRPRETQYF
>TRBJ2-7|NA|TRBV6-8|NA
TGTGCCAGCAGCCGATTGGTGGGGGCCGAGCAGTACTTC
CASSRLVGAEQYF
>TRBJ1-1|few|TRBV19|NA
TGTGCCAACACAGGGAACATGAACACTGAAGCTTTCTTT
CANTGNMNTEAFF
>TRBJ1-4|NA|TRBV2|NA
TGTGCCAGCAGTGAATTATTTGTAGTCACTAATGAAAAACTGTTTTTT
CASSELFVVTNEKLFF
>TRBJ1-1|once|TRBV23-1|TRBD1
TGCGCCAGCAGACTCAGACAGGGTGTTGGTTCTTGGGCTGAAGCTTTCTTT
CASRLRQGVGSWAEAFF
>TRBJ2-1|NA|TRBV6-8|TRBD2
TGTGCCAGCAGAAAGCGGGAGGCCTACAATGAGCAGTTCTTC
CASRKREAYNEQFF
>TRBJ2-3|once|TRBV15|NA
TGTGCCACCAGCAGATTACGGAACACAGATACGCAGTATTTT
CATSRLRNTDTQYF
>TRBJ1-2|NA|TRBV19|NA
TGTGCCAGTAGTACGACGGGCCCAGCTATGCTTGGCTACACCTTC
CASSTTGPAMLGYTF
>TRBJ2-5|NA|TRBV10-2|TRBD2
TGCGCCAGCAGTGAGCCCCTGCGGGGGGGCTTGGAGACCCAGTACTTC
CASSEPLRGGLETQYF